These 20 T cell receptor beta chains were sequenced from one sample in a study of blood T cell repertoires in COVID-19. Clones were sequenced by immunoSEQ multiplex PCR, and TCRdb holds only the in-frame ones, with some missing. Of under 100,000 clones detected, about nine tenths appear once; the ten largest clones hold 3% to 4%. The sequenced sample was peripheral blood. The source of these receptors is a woman aged 70-85 years with acute or convalescent COVID-19.

J is TRBJ2-5 and V is TRBV19; D perhaps matches TRBD2 (5 bases). CDR3 length: 15 amino acids. Trimming removed 3 bases from V and 2 bases from J, with 13 bases in between. CDR1 LNHDA and CDR2 SQIVND come from the germline V gene (reference sequence). DNA for the CDR3: TGTGCCAGTAGTATCGAGGGTGGGCGACAAGAGACCCAGTACTTC. Translating it yields CASSIEGGRQETQYF.

This rearrangement joins TRBV29-1 to TRBJ1-1; no definite D call. This CDR3 has 14 residues. Trimming cost V 6 bases and J 5 bases, with 19 bases left between them. Germline lookup yields CDR1 SQVTM and CDR2 ANQGSEA. The CDR3, as DNA: TGCAGCGTCCCCCGCGGGGATCAGAGGACTGAAGCTTTCTTT. It codes for CSVPRGDQRTEAFF.

V gene TRBV28 combines with J gene TRBJ2-7; tentatively, D is TRBD1 (6 bases). Germline-derived CDR1 and CDR2 are MDHEN and SYDVKM. V was pared by 8 bases and J by 1 base, with 15 bases between. The CDR3 sequence is 14 residues long. CDR3 region: CASSGHPRSYEQYF. DNA of the CDR3: TGTGCCAGCTCGGGACACCCAAGATCCTACGAGCAGTACTTC.

This chain connects TRBV6-5 to TRBJ1-2; D may be TRBD1 (5 bases). Per the germline V gene, CDR1 is MNHEY and CDR2 is SVGAGI. The V gene lost 2 bases and the J gene lost 4 bases, with 11 bases spanning the gap. CDR3 length: 14 amino acids. CDR3 sequence: CASSYQGPGYGYTF. In DNA, the CDR3 is TGTGCCAGCAGTTACCAGGGCCCGGGCTATGGCTACACCTTC.

The rearrangement uses TRBV6-5 and TRBJ1-1, with unresolved D. Germline CDR1 and CDR2: MNHEY and SVGAGI. The CDR3 is 15 amino acids. V gave up 1 base and J gave up 7 bases, with 16 bases separating them. The CDR3 spells CASSYYRSGRGEAFF. CDR3 DNA sequence: TGTGCCAGCAGTTACTACCGGAGTGGCCGGGGTGAAGCTTTCTTT.

The chain uses TRBV3-1 (or the pseudogene TRBV3-2) and TRBJ2-4; D might be TRBD2 (5 bases). The V end lost 1 base, the J end lost 9 bases, and 13 bases lay between the germline ends. This CDR3 is built from 14 residues. Looked up from germline, CDR1 is LGHDT and CDR2 is YNNKEL (reference sequence). The CDR3 bases are TGTGCCAGCAGCCAAGTCGGGGTTCGTGGCATTCAGTACTTC. Protein sequence: CASSQVGVRGIQYF.

The chain employs TRBV9 and TRBJ2-3; 14 bases line up with TRBD2. V trimming: 3 bases; J trimming: 4 bases; junction bases outside the gene matches: 7. The germline V gene encodes CDR1 SGDLS and CDR2 YYNGEE. CDR3 length: 17 residues. CDR3 in DNA: TGTGCCAGCAGCGGCCAAAGACTAGCGGGGGGGCCAGATACGCAGTATTTT. Protein sequence: CASSGQRLAGGPDTQYF. The full variable domain, rest sourced from reference TRBV9 and TRBJ2-3, is DSGVTQTPKHLITATGQRVTLRCSPRSGDLSVYWYQQSLDQGLQFLIQYYNGEERAKGNILERFSAQQFPDLHSELNLSSLELGDSALYFCASSGQRLAGGPDTQYFGPGTRLTVL.

This clone has only one observation. This sequence joins TRBV7-9 and TRBJ2-7; 8 bases line up with TRBD1. The CDR3 length is 15 residues. V lost 0 bases and J lost 3; bases outside the gene matches: 4. Per the germline V gene, CDR1 is SEHNR and CDR2 is FQNEAQ (reference sequence). The CDR3 reads CASSLAGQGSYEQYF. The CDR3 nucleotides are TGTGCCAGCAGCTTAGCCGGACAGGGAAGCTACGAGCAGTACTTC.

The chain employs TRBV3-1 (or the pseudogene TRBV3-2) and TRBJ2-1, with TRBD2 matching 8 bases. The germline V gene encodes CDR1 LGHDT and CDR2 YNNKEL (reference sequence). There are 16 residues in the CDR3. J lost 2 bases, V lost 3 bases, and 6 bases had no gene match. CDR3 in DNA: TGTGCCAGCAGCCAGCGACTAGCGTTTGCCTACAATGAGCAGTTCTTC. Translating it yields CASSQRLAFAYNEQFF.

The J gene is TRBJ1-1, the V gene TRBV19; weak D call: TRBD1 (6 bases). The CDR3 has 13 residues. The germline V gene has CDR1 LNHDA and CDR2 SQIVND (reference sequence). V was pared by 10 bases and J by 5 bases, with 17 bases between. This CDR3 is CATKGGDETEAFF. As DNA, the CDR3 is TGTGCCACCAAAGGGGGGGATGAGACTGAAGCTTTCTTT.

CDR3 loop: CASSLPLKYPGCEQYV. The CDR3, as DNA: TGTGCCAGCAGCTTACCCCTTAAGTATCCGGGGTGCGAGCAGTACGTC. The rearrangement joins TRBV7-6 to TRBJ2-7; a possible D gene is TRBD2 (5 bases). Germline values: CDR1 SGHVS, CDR2 FNYEAQ. Trimming pared 2 bases from V and 6 bases from J, leaving 20 bases between. The CDR3 covers 16 residues.

This chain uses TRBV19 with TRBJ2-2; D is unclear. The CDR3 length is 15 residues. CDR1 and CDR2 (germline): LNHDA, SQIVND (reference sequence). The V and J ends lost 0 bases and 3 bases respectively, with 8 bases between them. CDR3 sequence reads: CASSIEVGYTGELFF. DNA of the CDR3: TGTGCCAGTAGTATAGAGGTCGGGTACACCGGGGAGCTGTTTTTT.

V usage is TRBV5-6 and J usage is TRBJ1-3, with D unresolved. V lost 0 bases and J 5 bases, leaving 15 bases between the germline ends. The length of the CDR3 is 16 residues. Germline loops: CDR1 SGHDT, CDR2 YYEEEE. CDR3 sequence (DNA): TGTGCCAGCAGCTTGGGAACGCGGCAGTTTCGAAACACCATATATTTT. As protein: CASSLGTRQFRNTIYF.

The CDR3 loop reads CASSRGGANYGYTF. The CDR3 region has the DNA TGTGCCAGCTCCCGAGGTGGAGCTAACTATGGCTACACCTTC. The chain carries TRBV2 and TRBJ1-2; D gene uncertain. V shed 8 bases and J shed 0 bases, with 13 bases lying between them. The CDR3 runs 14 residues. In germline, CDR1 is SNHLY, CDR2 FYNNEI. The full variable domain, completed using reference TRBV2 and TRBJ1-2, is EPEVTQTPSHQVTQMGQEVILRCVPISNHLYFYWYRQILGQKVEFLVSFYNNEISEKSEIFDDQFSVERPDGSNFTLKIRSTKLEDSAMYFCASSRGGANYGYTFGSGTRLTVV.

This chain links TRBV5-1 with TRBJ2-7; 12 bases line up with TRBD2. Unmatched junction bases numbered 15, after V lost 1 base and J lost 1 base. CDR1 and CDR2 from the germline V gene are SGHRS and YFSETQ. This CDR3 has 20 amino acids. The CDR3 DNA follows: TGCGCCAGCAGCTTGCTCGGTCGGCTAGCGGGAGGGCGGGTTTCCTACGAGCAGTACTTC. This gives the protein CASSLLGRLAGGRVSYEQYF.

The chain links TRBV6-5 to TRBJ1-1, with D perhaps TRBD1 (6 bases). Germline V gives CDR1 MNHEY, CDR2 SVGAGI. The V and J ends lost 6 bases and 4 bases respectively, with 18 bases between them. This CDR3 is built from 15 residues. For the CDR3, the DNA is TGTGCCAGCAGATTCTCGCGTACAGGGACCACTGAAGCTTTCTTT. Translation gives CASRFSRTGTTEAFF.

The chain has TRBV6-6 and TRBJ1-6; 8 bases align to TRBD1. From germline, CDR1 is MNHNY and CDR2 SVGAGI (reference sequence). V lost 8 bases to trimming and J lost 9 bases; unmatched junction nucleotides: 9. The CDR3 contains 14 residues. The CDR3 region is CASSQGGQASPLHF. DNA of the CDR3: TGTGCCAGCTCCCAAGGGGGACAGGCTTCACCCCTCCACTTT.

This sequence joins TRBV5-1 and TRBJ1-1; D not resolved. This CDR3 is built from 15 residues. Trimming pared 4 bases from V and 1 base from J, leaving 14 bases between. CDR1 SGHRS and CDR2 YFSETQ come from the germline V gene. The CDR3 DNA follows: TGCGCCAGCAGCGGAGCCGGCCGATCGAACACTGAAGCTTTCTTT. This codes for CASSGAGRSNTEAFF.

This chain links TRBV24-1 with TRBJ2-1, with D possibly matching TRBD1 (6 bases). Germline V CDR1 and CDR2: KGHDR, SFDVKD. Trimming shortened V by 4 bases and J by 9 bases, and 12 bases separated the two germline ends. The CDR3 has 13 amino acids. The CDR3 DNA follows: TGTGCCACCAGTGACTCCGCAGGGGCTGAGCAGTTCTTC. Translating gives CATSDSAGAEQFF.

This chain connects TRBV10-2 to TRBJ1-5, with D possibly TRBD1 on 5 matching bases. Per the germline V gene, CDR1 is WSHSY and CDR2 is SAAADI. CDR3 length: 14 residues. The V gene lost 0 bases and the J gene lost 5 bases, with 8 bases spanning the gap. The CDR3 DNA reads as TGCGCCAGCAGTGAGTCCAGGGCTGATCAGCCCCAGCATTTT. The encoded protein is CASSESRADQPQHF.